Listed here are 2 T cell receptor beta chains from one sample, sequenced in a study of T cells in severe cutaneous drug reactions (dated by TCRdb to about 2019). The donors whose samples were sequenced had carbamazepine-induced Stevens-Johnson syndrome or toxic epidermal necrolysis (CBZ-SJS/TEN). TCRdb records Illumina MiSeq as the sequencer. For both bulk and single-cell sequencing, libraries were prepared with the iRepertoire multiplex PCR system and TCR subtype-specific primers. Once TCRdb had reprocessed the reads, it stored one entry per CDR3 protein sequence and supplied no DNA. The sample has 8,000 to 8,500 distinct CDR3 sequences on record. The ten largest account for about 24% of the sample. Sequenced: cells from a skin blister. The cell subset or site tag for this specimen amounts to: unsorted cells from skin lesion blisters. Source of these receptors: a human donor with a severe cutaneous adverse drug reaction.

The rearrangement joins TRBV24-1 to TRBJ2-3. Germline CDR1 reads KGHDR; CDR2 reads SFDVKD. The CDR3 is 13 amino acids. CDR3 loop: CATSDRPTDTQYF.

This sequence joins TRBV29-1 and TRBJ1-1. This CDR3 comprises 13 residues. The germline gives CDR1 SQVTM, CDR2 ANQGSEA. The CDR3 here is CSVPQGAGTEAFF.